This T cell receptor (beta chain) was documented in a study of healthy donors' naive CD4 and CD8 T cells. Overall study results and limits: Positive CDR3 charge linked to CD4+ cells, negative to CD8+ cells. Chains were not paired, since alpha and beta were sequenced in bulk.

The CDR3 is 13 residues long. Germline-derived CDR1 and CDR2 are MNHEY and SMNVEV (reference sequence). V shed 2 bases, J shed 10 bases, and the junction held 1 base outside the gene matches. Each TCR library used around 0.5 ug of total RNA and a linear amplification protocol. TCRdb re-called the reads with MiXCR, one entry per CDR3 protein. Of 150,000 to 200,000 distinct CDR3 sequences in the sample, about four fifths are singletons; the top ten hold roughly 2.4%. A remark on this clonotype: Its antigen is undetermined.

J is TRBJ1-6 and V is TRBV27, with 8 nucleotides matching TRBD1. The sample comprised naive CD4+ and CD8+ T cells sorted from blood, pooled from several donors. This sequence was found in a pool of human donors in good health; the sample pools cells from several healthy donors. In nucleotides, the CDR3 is TGTGCCAGCAGTTTACGGACAGGGTCACCCCTCCACTTT. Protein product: CASSLRTGSPLHF.